Presented here are 26 T cell receptor beta chains from one specimen sequenced in a study of vaccination effects on CD4 cells after COVID-19. Cultured cells yielded isolated CD4+ T cells after roughly 11 days. Their target antigens are unknown. Clones were sequenced by immunoSEQ multiplex PCR, and TCRdb holds only the in-frame ones, with some missing. The sample records approximately 45,000 clones, 76% being singletons. The material was CD4+ T cells from PBMCs cultured without peptide, obtained before COVID-19 vaccination. The origin of the receptors is a human donor who had a prior SARS-CoV-2 infection.

The CDR3 spells CASSPRATGETQYF. CDR3 DNA: TGCGCCAGCAGCCCACGAGCGACCGGGGAGACCCAGTACTTC. V usage is TRBV5-1 and J usage is TRBJ2-5; D not resolved. The CDR3 is made up of 14 amino acids. Germline V gene data show CDR1 as SGHRS and CDR2 as YFSETQ. With 4 bases removed from V and 5 bases from J, the gap between germline ends came to 15 bases. Looking up the rest from reference TRBV5-1 and TRBJ2-5 gives the full variable domain: KAGVTQTPRYLIKTRGQQVTLSCSPISGHRSVSWYQQTPGQGLQFLFEYFSETQRNKGNFPGRFSGRQFSNSRSEMNVSTLELGDSALYLCASSPRATGETQYFGPGTRLLVL.

The chain joins TRBV6-1 to TRBJ1-5; D gene unclear. Trimming shortened V by 1 base and J by 1 base, and 8 bases separated the two germline ends. CDR3 length: 15 amino acids. Germline CDR1 is MNHNS and CDR2 is SASEGT. This CDR3 reads CASSEGIFSNQPQHF. The CDR3, as DNA: TGTGCCAGCAGTGAAGGTATTTTCAGCAATCAGCCCCAGCATTTT.

CDR3 bases: TGTGCCACGCAGCGGGAGGCAGATACGCAGTATTTT. Its protein is CATQREADTQYF. The J gene is TRBJ2-3, the V gene TRBV10-3; 9 nucleotides match TRBD2. Germline CDR1 reads ENHRY; CDR2 reads SYGVKD. The CDR3 is made up of 12 amino acids. V trimming: 10 bases; J trimming: 4 bases; junction bases outside the gene matches: 3.

The chain carries TRBV2 and TRBJ2-3; no definite D call. CDR3 length: 11 amino acids. CDR1 and CDR2 (germline): SNHLY, FYNNEI. The germline V and J ends were trimmed by 6 bases and 6 bases, with 7 bases remaining between them. The CDR3 sequence: CASSPFDTQYF. For the CDR3, the DNA is TGTGCCAGCAGCCCGTTCGATACGCAGTATTTT.

This chain uses TRBV7-2 with TRBJ2-7; perhaps TRBD2 as D (6 bases). The CDR3 consists of 15 residues. The germline V gene has CDR1 SGHTA and CDR2 FQGNSA. Trimming pared 2 bases from V and 0 bases from J, leaving 11 bases between. The CDR3 coding sequence is TGTGCCAGCAGCTTACGGCGGGGAAGCTCCTACGAGCAGTACTTC. Translated: CASSLRRGSSYEQYF.

V and J are TRBV6-4 and TRBJ2-3, with D perhaps matching TRBD2 (5 bases). Per germline, CDR1 MRHNA and CDR2 SNTAGT. CDR3 size: 15 residues. V lost 4 bases and J 0 bases, leaving 11 bases between the germline ends. For the CDR3, the DNA is TGTGCCAGCAGTGCGGACTTCCTTAGCACAGATACGCAGTATTTT. Protein product: CASSADFLSTDTQYF.

J is TRBJ2-5 and V is TRBV25-1; D unresolved. CDR3 length equals 11 residues. Germline values: CDR1 MGHDK, CDR2 SYGVNS. The V end lost 1 base, the J end lost 7 bases, and 4 bases lay between the germline ends. CDR3 in amino acids: CASSEWGTQYF. CDR3 nucleotide sequence: TGTGCCAGCAGTGAATGGGGGACCCAGTACTTC.

This clone was seen a single time. The CDR3 here is CASTRDLQETQYF. CDR3 nucleotides: TGTGCCAGCACCCGGGACCTCCAAGAGACCCAGTACTTC. The chain has TRBV2 and TRBJ2-5; D assignment may be TRBD1 or TRBD2 (5 bases each). The CDR3 is made up of 13 amino acids. With 7 bases removed from V and 1 base from J, the gap between germline ends came to 10 bases. Germline V gene sequence: CDR1 SNHLY, CDR2 FYNNEI.

The chain recombines TRBV11-2 with TRBJ2-7; 13 bases fit TRBD2. Germline lookup yields CDR1 SGHAT and CDR2 FQNNGV. Unmatched junction bases numbered 6, after V lost 1 base and J lost 0 bases. This CDR3 is built from 18 residues. The CDR3 DNA follows: TGTGCCAGCAGCTTAGCCGCGGGACTAGCGGGACGCTCCTACGAGCAGTACTTC. Protein: CASSLAAGLAGRSYEQYF.

V usage is TRBV5-1 and J usage is TRBJ2-7; D tentatively fits TRBD1 or TRBD2 (5 bases each). Trimming left V 3 bases short and J 3 bases short, with 19 bases between. CDR3 length: 16 amino acids. Germline assignment: CDR1 SGHRS and CDR2 YFSETQ. The CDR3 spells CASSSSIGAGNYEQYF. CDR3 in DNA: TGCGCCAGCAGCTCCTCGATAGGGGCGGGTAACTACGAGCAGTACTTC.

CDR3 sequence: CASSPGNSGNTIYF. The CDR3 nucleotides read TGTGCCAGCTCCCCCGGGAACTCTGGAAACACCATATATTTT. The rearrangement uses TRBV18 and TRBJ1-3; the D is unclear. The CDR3 is 14 amino acids. Deletions cut 6 bases from V and 0 bases from J, with 9 bases between. The germline CDR1 and CDR2 sequences are KGHSH and LQKENI.

The chain uses TRBV7-3 and TRBJ2-5; TRBD2 aligns across 8 bases. Germline V gene data show CDR1 as SGHTA and CDR2 as FQGTGA. The ends lost 2 bases at V and 3 bases at J; junction bases unmatched: 8. The CDR3 is made up of 16 amino acids. CDR3 region: CASSLGVAGLEETQYF. CDR3 sequence (DNA): TGTGCCAGCAGCTTAGGGGTAGCGGGATTGGAAGAGACCCAGTACTTC. Variable domain in full (rest from reference TRBV7-3 and TRBJ2-5): GAGVSQTPSNKVTEKGKYVELRCDPISGHTALYWYRQSLGQGPEFLIYFQGTGAADDSGLPNDRFFAVRPEGSVSTLKIQRTERGDSAVYLCASSLGVAGLEETQYFGPGTRLLVL.

The rearrangement links TRBV18 to TRBJ1-4; tentatively, D is TRBD1 (5 bases). Germline CDR1 KGHSH, CDR2 LQKENI. This CDR3 comprises 13 residues. Between the trimmed V and J ends, which lost 8 bases and 5 bases, there was a span of 12 bases. The CDR3 nucleotides read TGTGCCAGCCATTGGACACAAAATGAAAAACTGTTTTTT. Protein sequence: CASHWTQNEKLFF.

The chain has TRBV7-8 and TRBJ2-6; no firm D call. This CDR3 region has 15 residues. Trimming stripped 6 bases from V and 0 bases from J, with 9 bases between. Germline assignment: CDR1 SGHVS and CDR2 FQNEAQ. CDR3 sequence: CASSPDLSGANVLTF. The CDR3 nucleotides read TGTGCCAGCAGTCCGGACCTCTCTGGGGCCAACGTCCTGACTTTC.

This clone was counted once. The chain combines TRBV5-1 with TRBJ2-7; the match to TRBD2 covers 10 bases. From germline, CDR1 is SGHRS and CDR2 YFSETQ. The CDR3 spans 15 residues. V lost 7 bases, J lost 7 bases, and 14 bases stayed unmatched. The CDR3 is CASRVGAGGDREQYF. DNA for the CDR3: TGCGCCAGCCGGGTGGGAGCGGGAGGGGATCGAGAGCAGTACTTC.

This chain joins TRBV19 and TRBJ1-2; the match to TRBD1 covers 8 bases. V dropped 8 bases and J dropped 7; count of bases not matched to a gene: 6. The CDR3 covers 12 residues. Germline V gives CDR1 LNHDA, CDR2 SQIVND (reference sequence). CDR3 nucleotides: TGTGCCAGTGGACAGGGACGACCTGGCTACACCTTC. Its translation: CASGQGRPGYTF.

The chain employs TRBV5-6 and TRBJ2-7; D is perhaps TRBD2 (5 bases). V was shortened by 0 bases and J by 7 bases, with 17 bases between the two germline ends. Looked up from germline, CDR1 is SGHDT and CDR2 is YYEEEE. The CDR3 contains 15 residues. This CDR3 is CASSLVTRVFGEQYF. The CDR3 DNA is TGTGCCAGCAGCTTGGTCACTAGAGTCTTTGGTGAGCAGTACTTC.

This clone came up a few times. V is TRBV9 and J is TRBJ1-1; D unclear. Germline V gene data show CDR1 as SGDLS and CDR2 as YYNGEE. The V end was cut by 0 bases, the J end by 1 base, with 13 bases between. This CDR3 has 16 amino acids. The CDR3 loop is CASSVARARKNTEAFF. The CDR3 nucleotides are TGTGCCAGCAGCGTAGCGCGGGCGCGGAAGAACACTGAAGCTTTCTTT.

This rearrangement joins TRBV6-5 to TRBJ1-1; D is unclear. CDR1 is MNHEY and CDR2 is SVGAGI in the germline V gene. V shed 2 bases and J shed 5 bases, with 15 bases lying between them. This CDR3 is built from 15 residues. For the CDR3, the DNA is TGTGCCAGCAGTTACGAGGGTCCGGGGAGGACTGAAGCTTTCTTT. It specifies CASSYEGPGRTEAFF.

V usage is TRBV6-6 and J usage is TRBJ2-3; 8 nucleotides line up with TRBD2. Germline loops: CDR1 MNHNY, CDR2 SVGAGI (reference sequence). Trimming removed 8 bases from V and 0 bases from J; junction bases left unmatched: 10. The CDR3 loop spans 16 amino acids. The CDR3: CASSEAGGLSTDTQYF. CDR3 bases: TGTGCCAGCTCGGAGGCGGGAGGCCTCAGCACAGATACGCAGTATTTT.

The V call is TRBV30, the J call TRBJ1-5, with 10 bases that match TRBD1. The junction had 1 base not matched to a gene; V was cut back by 3 bases and J by 5 bases. Germline CDR1 GTSNPN, CDR2 SVGIG (reference sequence). The CDR3 covers 13 residues. The CDR3 coding sequence is TGTGCCTGGAGCGGACAGGGGGATCAGCCCCAGCATTTT. It specifies CAWSGQGDQPQHF.

The rearrangement uses TRBV6-5 and TRBJ1-1; D gene ambiguous. V was pared by 2 bases and J by 9 bases, with 7 bases between. The CDR3 spans 11 residues. Germline CDR1 is MNHEY and CDR2 is SVGAGI. The CDR3 is CASSYAGKAFF. For the CDR3, the DNA is TGTGCCAGCAGTTACGCGGGAAAAGCTTTCTTT.

CDR3 nucleotides: TGCGCCAGCAGCCGAGACAGGGGCTCTGGAAACACCATATATTTT. Translation gives CASSRDRGSGNTIYF. The V gene is TRBV5-1, the J gene TRBJ1-3, with TRBD1 matching 8 bases. Germline V lookup: CDR1 SGHRS, CDR2 YFSETQ. With 4 bases clipped from V and 0 bases from J, the junction kept 3 bases outside the gene matches. This CDR3 has 15 amino acids.

The genes are TRBV9 and TRBJ2-7, with D hard to call. Germline-derived CDR1 and CDR2 are SGDLS and YYNGEE. The V end lost 2 bases, the J end lost 6 bases, and 15 bases lay between the germline ends. This CDR3 contains 14 residues. Here the CDR3 reads CASSVGSSSAEQYF. CDR3 DNA sequence: TGTGCCAGCAGCGTGGGCAGCTCCTCAGCCGAGCAGTACTTC.

The V call is TRBV6-5, the J call TRBJ2-7, with 8 bases lining up with TRBD1. The CDR3 has 15 residues. V dropped 5 bases and J dropped 3; count of bases not matched to a gene: 9. The germline CDR1 and CDR2 sequences are MNHEY and SVGAGI. This CDR3 reads CASSNDRGSYYEQYF. The DNA of the CDR3 is TGTGCCAGCAGTAACGACAGGGGAAGTTACTACGAGCAGTACTTC.

This chain links TRBV7-8 with TRBJ2-2; D gene unclear. V was trimmed by 0 bases and J by 7 bases, leaving 3 bases between them. CDR3 size: 12 residues. In germline, CDR1 is SGHVS, CDR2 FQNEAQ. The CDR3 loop reads CASSLALGELFF. CDR3 coding DNA: TGTGCCAGCAGCTTAGCTCTCGGGGAGCTGTTTTTT.